Below, 4 T cell receptor beta chains from the same sample are listed, as sequenced in a study. MiXCR, applied by TCRdb to the 5' RACE reads, yields one record per CDR3 protein. The data contain about 40,000 distinct CDR3 sequences, 18% of them singletons. The material sequenced was naive CD4+ T cells sorted from a lymph node. Sample subset: naive CD4+ T cells, CD4+CD45RA+CD25-. These receptors all come from a female donor with breast cancer.

This clonotype was picked up a small number of times. The V and J genes are TRBV24-1 and TRBJ2-1, with a weak D call TRBD1 (6 bases). Trimming shortened V by 0 bases and J by 8 bases, and 16 bases separated the two germline ends. Germline V gene data show CDR1 as KGHDR and CDR2 as SFDVKD. The CDR3 is 16 amino acids. CDR3: CATSDLTGKGADEQFF. The CDR3 coding sequence is TGTGCCACCAGTGATTTGACAGGGAAAGGGGCCGATGAGCAGTTCTTC.

About this clonotype: One end of the junction varies from germline; a read error may be responsible. The genes are TRBV6-2 or TRBV6-3 and TRBJ1-1; 9 positions match TRBD1. The CDR3 sequence is 14 residues long. CDR1 MNHEY and CDR2 SVGEGT come from the germline V gene. In DNA, the CDR3 is TGTGACAGCAGGGGACAGGGATCGGGCACTGAAGCTTTCTTT. It specifies CDSRGQGSGTEAFF.

This clonotype was observed a handful of times. The chain combines TRBV20-1 with TRBJ2-5; 7 bases are shared with TRBD1. Germline CDR1 reads DFQATT; CDR2 reads SNEGSKA (reference sequence). The ends lost 5 bases at V and 2 bases at J; junction bases unmatched: 8. CDR3 size: 14 residues. CDR3 sequence: CSADDRVGQETQYF. The CDR3 DNA reads as TGCAGTGCTGACGACAGGGTAGGGCAAGAGACCCAGTACTTC.

This clonotype appeared a few times. This CDR3 is CASSRGTSGDNEQFF. CDR3 in DNA: TGTGCCAGCAGCCGCGGGACTAGCGGAGACAATGAGCAGTTCTTC. This rearrangement joins TRBV7-9 to TRBJ2-1; 11 bases agree with TRBD2. Germline V gene lookup returns CDR1 SEHNR and CDR2 FQNEAQ (reference sequence). The CDR3 runs to 15 residues. With 5 bases clipped from V and 5 bases from J, the junction kept 5 bases outside the gene matches.